These T cell receptor beta chains were read from a single sample in a study of T cell repertoires in cytomegalovirus infection. One entry per CDR3 protein results from TCRdb running MiXCR on the reads. The table records under 800,000 distinct CDR3 sequences, approximately 25% of them present only once. The sample consisted of CD8+ T cells from PBMCs. The receptors stem from a human donor in good health (CMV status not recorded). Some clones in this sample may be carry-over from other donors' samples. Each CDR3 is given without its conserved first and last residue.

v_gene	CDR3aa
TRBV7-9	ASDHSRGFTDTQY
TRBV14	ASSPAKFQETQY
TRBV5-1	ASSLDPGGSTEQF
TRBV2	ASRPLRTGVVEQY
TRBV27	ASSALSGGTGYNEQF
TRBV6-5	ASSSSGRQPQH
TRBV19	ASSILASGYNEQF
TRBV7-2	ASSPLEQGLFSYNEQF
TRBV27	ASSFIAQAAGDEQF
TRBV7-2	ASSPSDRGLNGYT
TRBV7-8	ASSMDWGTDTQY
TRBV13	ASSTLPGTAEETQY
TRBV28	ASSLQEYEQY
TRBV5-5	ASSIRLAGGTGTDTQY
TRBV2	ASSNGQVYNSPLH
TRBV20-1	SAPGTGIYGYT
TRBV20-1	SADSGNPQETQY
TRBV7-6	ASSPSNTGELF
TRBV7-3	ASSLEGGLNTGELF
TRBV25-1	ASSETGNQPQH
TRBV20-1	SAAVPGAPYGYT
TRBV7-6	ASSLFGDSNTDTQY
TRBV28	ASSLITGGIPYGYT
TRBV14	ASSQGPEYPWVNIQY
TRBV11-1	ASSLYGGVYTEAF
TRBV14	ASSARDRGLRQPQY
TRBV29-1	SSGRATDTQY
TRBV6-5	ASSSWTEVETQY
TRBV7-8	ASSLARPVYPDTQY
TRBV7-3	ASSTTGATGELF
TRBV5-1	ASRPSTSGGSTDTQY
TRBV29-1	SVEDPPTSPGTGYPHGELF
TRBV4-1	ASSLVDGRQGETQY
TRBV2	ASSEGQGFDIEKLF
TRBV9	ASSVSSGAGEQY
TRBV27	ASSMIRDRVYNEQF
TRBV6-6	ASSLLVRGDEQF
TRBV10-3	AISELGTDTQY
TRBV11-2	ASTPSDNEQF
TRBV7-9	ASRRGGTNEKLF